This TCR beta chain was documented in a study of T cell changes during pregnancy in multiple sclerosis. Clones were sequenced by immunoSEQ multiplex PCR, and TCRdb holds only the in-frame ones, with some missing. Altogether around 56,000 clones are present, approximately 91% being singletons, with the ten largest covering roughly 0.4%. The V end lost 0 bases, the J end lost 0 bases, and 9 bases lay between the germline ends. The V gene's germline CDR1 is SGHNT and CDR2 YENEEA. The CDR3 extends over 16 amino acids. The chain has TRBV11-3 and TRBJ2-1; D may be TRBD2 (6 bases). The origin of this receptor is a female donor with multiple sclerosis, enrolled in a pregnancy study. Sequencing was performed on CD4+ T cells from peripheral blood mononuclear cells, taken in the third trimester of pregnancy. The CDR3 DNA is TGTGCCAGCAGCTTAGATAGCGGCGTCTCCTACAATGAGCAGTTCTTC. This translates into CASSLDSGVSYNEQFF.